These 15 T cell receptor beta chains originate from one sample sequenced in a study of identical twins. Each CDR3 protein is one row after TCRdb ran MiXCR on the 5' RACE reads. The sample records approximately 1.8 million distinct CDR3 sequences, 25% to 35% being singletons. Source material: cord blood. The receptors were sampled from a newborn girl in good health.

The chain joins TRBV11-2 to TRBJ2-7, with 12 bases aligning to TRBD2. CDR3 size: 17 residues. The V and J ends lost 4 bases and 2 bases, in that order; junction bases with no gene match: 9. Germline CDR1 and CDR2: SGHAT and FQNNGV. The CDR3 reads CASSSPGTSGRTYEQYF. The CDR3 nucleotides are TGTGCCAGCAGCTCACCCGGGACTAGCGGGCGAACCTACGAGCAGTACTTC.

The rearrangement links TRBV7-2 to TRBJ2-7, with 9 bases that match TRBD2. CDR3 length: 18 amino acids. After removal of 5 bases from V and 0 bases from J, the junction contained 14 bases not matched to a gene. The germline V gene encodes CDR1 SGHTA and CDR2 FQGNSA. Here the CDR3 DNA reads TGTGCCAGCAGCGCCCGCAGCGGGGGGTTTCGAGGCTCCTACGAGCAGTACTTC. This encodes CASSARSGGFRGSYEQYF.

V gene TRBV24-1 combines with J gene TRBJ2-7; maybe TRBD2 (6 bases). The V end was cut by 2 bases, the J end by 0 bases, with 10 bases between. The CDR3 has 15 residues. The V gene's germline CDR1 is KGHDR and CDR2 SFDVKD. CDR3 protein: CATSDSGTFSYEQYF. The CDR3 DNA sequence: TGTGCCACCAGTGATTCCGGGACTTTCTCCTACGAGCAGTACTTC.

The chain has TRBV3-1 and TRBJ2-3; no definite D call. V lost 7 bases and J 6 bases, leaving 8 bases between the germline ends. The CDR3 runs 11 residues. In germline, CDR1 is LGHDT, CDR2 YNNKEL (reference sequence). Here the CDR3 reads CASTDPDTQYF. CDR3 nucleotides: TGTGCCAGCACCGACCCGGATACGCAGTATTTT.

The V and J genes are TRBV11-2 and TRBJ1-6, with D hard to call. V was pared by 5 bases and J by 0 bases, with 11 bases between. The germline gives CDR1 SGHAT, CDR2 FQNNGV. The CDR3 is 16 residues long. CDR3 coding DNA: TGTGCCAGCAGCCCGACCAAAGGCTCCTATAATTCACCCCTCCACTTT. Translation: CASSPTKGSYNSPLHF.

The chain has TRBV7-8 and TRBJ2-7, with D possibly being TRBD1 (6 bases). V gave up 2 bases and J gave up 3 bases, with 14 bases separating them. The CDR3 runs to 15 residues. CDR1 and CDR2 from the germline V gene are SGHVS and FQNEAQ. The CDR3 bases are TGTGCCAGCAGCTTAAACCCTACAGGGAACTACGAGCAGTACTTC. Its translation: CASSLNPTGNYEQYF. The whole variable domain, remainder taken from reference TRBV7-8 and TRBJ2-7, is GAGVSQSPRYKVAKRGQDVALRCDPISGHVSLFWYQQALGQGPEFLTYFQNEAQLDKSGLPSDRFFAERPEGSVSTLKIQRTQQEDSAVYLCASSLNPTGNYEQYFGPGTRLTVT.

The chain combines TRBV10-3 with TRBJ2-1, with 9 bases aligning to TRBD1. Matching the DNA end better, TRBJ2-7 makes the J call doubtful. This CDR3 has 18 amino acids. Germline lookup yields CDR1 ENHRY and CDR2 SYGVKD. The CDR3 DNA reads as TGTGCCATCAGTGAGCACAATGATCCGGGACAGGGAACCTACGAGCAGTACTTC. Encoded protein: CAISEHNDPGQGTYEQYF.

A few counts support this clonotype. The genes are TRBV10-3 and TRBJ1-1; TRBD1 is a possible D gene (5 bases). CDR1 is ENHRY and CDR2 is SYGVKD in the germline V gene. CDR3 length: 15 amino acids. The V end was cut by 6 bases, the J end by 0 bases, with 14 bases between. Here the CDR3 reads CAISPGGDMNTEAFF. As DNA, the CDR3 is TGTGCCATCAGCCCCGGGGGGGATATGAACACTGAAGCTTTCTTT.

This clonotype was seen a handful of times. The V gene is TRBV28, the J gene TRBJ2-3; TRBD2 agrees at 9 bases. V gave up 5 bases and J gave up 2 bases; unmatched junction bases: 11. CDR1 is MDHEN, CDR2 SYDVKM, per germline. The CDR3 has 17 amino acids. Here the CDR3 reads CASSEPGSGRITDTQYF. The CDR3 DNA is TGTGCCAGCAGTGAGCCGGGTAGCGGGAGAATCACAGATACGCAGTATTTT.

The J gene is TRBJ2-1, the V gene TRBV5-1; TRBD2 matches 8 bases. V was pared by 4 bases and J by 9 bases, with 15 bases of the junction left unmatched. Germline CDR1 and CDR2: SGHRS and YFSETQ. CDR3 length: 16 amino acids. This chain's CDR3 is CASSRRIREGNGEQFF. The DNA for the CDR3 is TGCGCCAGCAGCCGGCGAATACGGGAGGGCAATGGTGAGCAGTTCTTC.

This clonotype was seen a handful of times. The chain employs TRBV20-1 and TRBJ2-5; 10 nucleotides match TRBD2. Trimming at V came to 4 bases and at J to 11 bases, leaving 19 bases not matched to a gene. The CDR3 totals 16 residues. Germline CDR1 DFQATT, CDR2 SNEGSKA (reference sequence). CDR3 protein: CSATHVKREGQYEQYF. CDR3 nucleotide sequence: TGCAGTGCTACCCACGTCAAGCGGGAGGGCCAATATGAGCAGTACTTC.

This clonotype showed up just a few times. The J gene is TRBJ2-7, the V gene TRBV10-3; 7 positions agree with TRBD1. The junction had 6 bases not matched to a gene; V was cut back by 1 base and J by 0 bases. Germline V lookup: CDR1 ENHRY, CDR2 SYGVKD. This CDR3 is built from 16 residues. The CDR3 here is CAISEYGQEVSYEQYF. CDR3 nucleotides: TGTGCCATCAGTGAGTACGGACAGGAAGTCTCCTACGAGCAGTACTTC.

A remark on this clonotype: With a much larger clone just one base away, this may be a read error. The genes are TRBV7-2 and TRBJ2-3; no clear D gene. CDR1 is SGHTA, CDR2 FQGNSA, per germline. There are 14 residues in the CDR3. The CDR3 region is CAGSLGVTTDTQYF. CDR3 in DNA: TGTGCCGGCAGCTTAGGCGTGACAACAGATACGCAGTATTTT.

The chain joins TRBV6-6 to TRBJ2-1, with 7 bases matching TRBD2. From germline, CDR1 is MNHNY and CDR2 SVGAGI (reference sequence). With V trimmed by 0 bases and J by 3 bases, 5 bases remained unmatched. The CDR3 extends over 16 amino acids. The DNA for the CDR3 is TGTGCCAGCAGTTACTCCGGGCTAGCGGACTACAATGAGCAGTTCTTC. As protein: CASSYSGLADYNEQFF.

In nucleotides, the CDR3 is TGTGCCAGCAGCTTAAGGGAGACGTATGGCTACACCTTC. As protein: CASSLRETYGYTF. The V gene is TRBV7-9, the J gene TRBJ1-2, with unresolved D. The length of the CDR3 is 13 residues. V shed 2 bases and J shed 5 bases, with 9 bases lying between them. Germline V CDR1 and CDR2: SEHNR, FQNEAQ (reference sequence).